This T cell receptor beta chain was retrieved from a study of cytomegalovirus exposure and HLA in healthy donors. Whole-study context: HLA-typed donors were the source of tens of millions of unique TCRs, which an early data release held. The Caucasian-associated ancestry cluster contained about 80% of the 398 genotyped donors.

PCR used 60 Vbeta primers and 13 Jbeta primers. Under the authors' procedure: A later analysis counted 80 million or so unique TCR beta chains, around 12 million shared. Only in-frame clones appear in the TCRdb table, and some are missing; sequencing was by immunoSEQ multiplex PCR. V and J calls plus clone size are reproduced from that table; the DNA served to infer D and trimming. The sample carries roughly 160,000 clones, approximately 75% recorded once. A remark on this clone: The antigen is unknown.

General study points: Across donors, sequencing depth was assumed by presence/absence analyses to be roughly uniform.

Trimming stripped 1 base from V and 4 bases from J, with 13 bases between. The CDR3 runs to 15 residues. Germline values: CDR1 SEHNR, CDR2 FQNEAQ (reference sequence). The sample comprised PBMCs. This receptor was obtained from a man aged 45 to 65 in good health and CMV-seropositive. V is TRBV7-9 and J is TRBJ2-5; a possible D gene is TRBD2 (5 bases). The CDR3 sequence: CASSLVVGGIETQYF. In nucleotides, the CDR3 is TGTGCCAGCAGCTTAGTGGTAGGAGGTATAGAGACCCAGTACTTC. Drawing the rest from reference TRBV7-9 and TRBJ2-5, the complete variable domain is DTGVSQNPRHKITKRGQNVTFRCDPISEHNRLYWYRQTLGQGPEFLTYFQNEAQLEKSRLLSDRFSAERPKGSFSTLEIQRTEQGDSAMYLCASSLVVGGIETQYFGPGTRLLVL.